This T cell receptor (beta chain) was obtained from a study of T-cell memory formation after mild COVID-19. Study findings and constraints: A balance of CD4 and CD8 characterized clones contracting day 15 to 85, whereas later expanders leaned CD4+. Researchers found some responding clones in pre-infection memory, a sign that cross-reactive memory joined. CD4+ clones that contracted lay mainly in CM and EM; CD8+ ones lay in EMRA.

Germline V gene sequence: CDR1 MNHNY, CDR2 SVGAGI (reference sequence). V was clipped by 6 bases and J by 6 bases, with 14 bases between them. The CDR3 extends over 14 amino acids. Of note for this clonotype: Antigen: not known.

MiXCR, applied by TCRdb to the 5' RACE reads, yields one record per CDR3 protein. The data contain around 190,000 distinct CDR3 sequences, 15% to 20% of them singletons. The sequenced sample was PBMCs or a T cell subset sorted from them (not recorded which). The chain is built from TRBV6-6 and TRBJ2-2, with D unresolved. The TCR sequence derives from a young man who had mild COVID-19 (a few samples of this study predate the infection). Cell type and time point are not known. For the CDR3, the DNA is TGTGCCAGCAGCCTTTTGACACCATCCGGGGAGCTGTTTTTT. It codes for CASSLLTPSGELFF.